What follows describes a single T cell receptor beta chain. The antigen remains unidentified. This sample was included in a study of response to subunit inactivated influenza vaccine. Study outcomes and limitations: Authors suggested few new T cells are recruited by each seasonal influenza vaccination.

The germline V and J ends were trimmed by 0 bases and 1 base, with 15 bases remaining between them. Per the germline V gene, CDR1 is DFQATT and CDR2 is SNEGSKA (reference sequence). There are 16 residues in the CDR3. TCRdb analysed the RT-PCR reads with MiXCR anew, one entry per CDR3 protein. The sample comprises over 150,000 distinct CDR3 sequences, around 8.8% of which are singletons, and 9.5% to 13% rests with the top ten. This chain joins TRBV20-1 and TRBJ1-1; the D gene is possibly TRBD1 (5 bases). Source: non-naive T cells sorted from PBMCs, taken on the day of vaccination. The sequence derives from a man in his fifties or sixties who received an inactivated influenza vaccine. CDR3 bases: TGCAGTGCTAGAGATGGAGGGGCTGGAAAGAACACTGAAGCTTTCTTT. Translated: CSARDGGAGKNTEAFF.